This T cell receptor (beta chain) appears in the sequencing data of a study of response to subunit inactivated influenza vaccine. Whole-study results and caveats: The authors suggested that few new T cells are recruited per seasonal influenza vaccination.

This clonotype has just one count. Antigen unknown. Germline CDR1 reads LNHDA; CDR2 reads SQIVND (reference sequence). The CDR3 runs to 11 residues. V lost 10 bases and J 4 bases, leaving 9 bases between the germline ends. TCRdb redid the calling of the RT-PCR reads with MiXCR, one entry per CDR3 protein. The repertoire holds 600,000 to 850,000 distinct CDR3 sequences, with approximately 14% as singletons. The sequence was collected from a man in his forties or fifties who received an inactivated influenza vaccine. The chain has TRBV19 and TRBJ2-3; D call uncertain. The sequencing here drew on PBMCs from blood, taken 14 to 15 days before vaccination. This CDR3 is CATATADTQYF. DNA for the CDR3: TGTGCCACCGCGACGGCAGATACGCAGTATTTT.